Listed below are T cell receptor beta chains from one sample, sequenced in a study of blood T cell repertoires in COVID-19. Profiled with immunoSEQ multiplex PCR; TCRdb holds only in-frame clones, not every one. The sample lists approximately 12,000 clones; over 80% were seen once. Sequenced sample: peripheral blood. The receptors were sampled from a human donor in a cohort sampled during active COVID-19. CDR3s include the opening cysteine and the closing phenylalanine or tryptophan. D genes are given only for firm matches. Clone size, where shown, is once, few, many, or a class for clones that have expanded.

TRBJ1-2	-	TRBV28	-	TGTGCCAGCAGGGAGATTCGGGGCTACACCTTC	CASREIRGYTF
TRBJ1-6	-	TRBV4-3	TRBD1	TGCGCCAGCAGCCAAGAGGGACAGGCAGCGATCAATAATTCACCCCTCCACTTT	CASSQEGQAAINNSPLHF
TRBJ1-1	-	TRBV5-6	TRBD1	TGTGCCAGCAGCCTACGGGACAGACTTAACACTGAAGCTTTCTTT	CASSLRDRLNTEAFF
TRBJ2-6	-	TRBV29-1	-	TGCAGCGTTGAAGATTACGGGTCTGGGGCCAACGTCCTGACTTTC	CSVEDYGSGANVLTF
TRBJ1-5	-	TRBV6-6	TRBD1	TGTGCCAGCAGGGACAGGGGGGGGAATCAGCCCCAGCATTTT	CASRDRGGNQPQHF
TRBJ2-2	once	TRBV19	TRBD1	TGTGCCAGTAGTACAGGGGACAGGGTCTTAGCGGGGAACACCGGGGAGCTGTTTTTT	CASSTGDRVLAGNTGELFF
TRBJ2-5	-	TRBV7-8	-	TGTGCCAGCAGCTCCCCAGGGGTGCAAGAGACCCAGTACTTC	CASSSPGVQETQYF
TRBJ2-3	-	TRBV12-3/TRBV12-4	-	TGTGCCAGCAAGCGGGGCACAGATACGCAGTATTTT	CASKRGTDTQYF
TRBJ2-7	-	TRBV5-1	TRBD1	TGCGCCAGCAGCCCGGGACAGGGAGGCGACGAGCAGTACTTC	CASSPGQGGDEQYF
TRBJ2-1	-	TRBV6-6	TRBD2	TGTGCCAGCAGCTTTGAACCGGGACTAGCGGGGGGTAAAAGGGTCGGCAATGAGCAGTTCTTC	CASSFEPGLAGGKRVGNEQFF
TRBJ2-1	-	TRBV7-3	-	TGTGCCAGCCTTCGAGAGGTCAGCTCCTACAATGAGCAGTTCTTC	CASLREVSSYNEQFF
TRBJ2-3	-	TRBV5-1	TRBD2	TGCGCCAGCAGCTTGGGAGGACTAGCGGGGGGGCCCCGCACAGATACGCAGTATTTT	CASSLGGLAGGPRTDTQYF
TRBJ1-1	-	TRBV6-5	TRBD1	TGTGCCAGCAGTTTCTCACAGGGGGCCTGGAACACTGAAGCTTTCTTT	CASSFSQGAWNTEAFF
TRBJ1-2	-	TRBV28	-	TGTGCCAGCAGTCAAGGGGGACCACTCTATGGCTACACCTTC	CASSQGGPLYGYTF
TRBJ1-1	once	TRBV6-2/TRBV6-3	-	TGTGCCAGCAGTTACCCTGGAACAGGGACTTTCTTT	CASSYPGTGTFF
TRBJ2-2	-	TRBV12-1	-	TGTGCCAGCAGCTCCGTAGCGGGGGACGACACCGGGGAGCTGTTTTTT	CASSSVAGDDTGELFF
TRBJ2-3	-	TRBV4-2	TRBD2	TGTGCCAGCAGCCAAGATCGGGCGGGGGGACGCACAGATACGCAGTATTTT	CASSQDRAGGRTDTQYF
TRBJ2-7	-	TRBV11-2	TRBD2	TGTGCCAGCAGGTCAGCGGGGGGCCAGAGCTCCTACGAGCAGTACTTC	CASRSAGGQSSYEQYF
TRBJ1-2	-	TRBV7-9	TRBD1	TGTGCCAGCAGCTCCCGACAGGGGTTGAATGGCTACACCTTC	CASSSRQGLNGYTF
TRBJ1-5	-	TRBV19	-	TGTGCCAGTAGTATTTTTGGGGAGGGCAATCAGCCCCAGCATTTT	CASSIFGEGNQPQHF
TRBJ2-7	-	TRBV25-1	-	TGTGCCAGCCTAGGGGTATACGAGCAGTACTTC	CASLGVYEQYF
TRBJ1-2	-	TRBV4-3	-	TGCGCCAGCAGCCAAGATACACGTACAGCCTATGGCTACACCTTC	CASSQDTRTAYGYTF
TRBJ2-7	few	TRBV7-9	-	TGTGCCAGCAGCATGATACAGGAGCGCGAGCAGTACTTC	CASSMIQEREQYF
TRBJ2-3	-	TRBV7-2	TRBD2	TGTGCCAGCAGCTTAGCAGGGACTAGCGGGGGAGGAGATACGCAGTATTTT	CASSLAGTSGGGDTQYF
TRBJ2-7	few	TRBV7-8	-	TGTGCCAGCGGTAACAGGGTAGCCTACGAGCAGTACTTC	CASGNRVAYEQYF
TRBJ1-4	-	TRBV9	TRBD1	TGTGCCAGCAGCGGACCGGGACAGATTAATGAAAAACTGTTTTTT	CASSGPGQINEKLFF
TRBJ1-4	-	TRBV6-5	TRBD1	TGTGCCAGCAGTTACTCCGGACAGGGTAATGAAAAACTGTTTTTT	CASSYSGQGNEKLFF
TRBJ1-5	-	TRBV28	TRBD1	TGTGCCAGCACCCAGGGGGGTGGCAATCAGCCCCAGCATTTT	CASTQGGGNQPQHF
TRBJ1-6	-	TRBV28	-	TGTGCCAGCAGTTTAACAGCTCTACATAATTCACCCCTCCACTTT	CASSLTALHNSPLHF
TRBJ2-1	-	TRBV29-1	TRBD2	TGCAGCGTTGCATCCGAGCGGGGGGGTAATGAGCAGTTCTTC	CSVASERGGNEQFF
TRBJ2-7	-	TRBV9	-	TGTGCCAGCAGCGTAGCGGGTCACACCTACGAGCAGTACTTC	CASSVAGHTYEQYF
TRBJ2-2	-	TRBV10-1	TRBD1	TGCGCCAGCAGCCGGGACAGACACACCGGGGAGCTGTTTTTT	CASSRDRHTGELFF
TRBJ1-1	-	TRBV3-1/TRBV3-2	TRBD1	TGTGCCAGCAGCCAGTGGGACAGGGGAACCACTGAAGCTTTCTTT	CASSQWDRGTTEAFF
TRBJ1-5	once	TRBV5-6	-	TGTGCCAGCAGCTTGAACAGAAATCAGCCCCAGCATTTT	CASSLNRNQPQHF
TRBJ1-1	-	TRBV9	TRBD1	TGTGCCAGCAGCGTAGGCACAGGGGTCATAGATGAAGCTTTCTTT	CASSVGTGVIDEAFF
TRBJ1-5	-	TRBV5-1	-	TGCGCCAGCAGCTTATCAACAGGTGTTGGGCCCCAGCATTTT	CASSLSTGVGPQHF
TRBJ2-2	once	TRBV9	-	TGTGCCAGCAGCGTAGTCCCAGCCGTCACTATGACCGGGGAGCTGTTTTTT	CASSVVPAVTMTGELFF
TRBJ1-2	-	TRBV7-9	-	TGTGCCAGCAGCCAGGGGTCGGGCGCTTATGGCTACACCTTC	CASSQGSGAYGYTF